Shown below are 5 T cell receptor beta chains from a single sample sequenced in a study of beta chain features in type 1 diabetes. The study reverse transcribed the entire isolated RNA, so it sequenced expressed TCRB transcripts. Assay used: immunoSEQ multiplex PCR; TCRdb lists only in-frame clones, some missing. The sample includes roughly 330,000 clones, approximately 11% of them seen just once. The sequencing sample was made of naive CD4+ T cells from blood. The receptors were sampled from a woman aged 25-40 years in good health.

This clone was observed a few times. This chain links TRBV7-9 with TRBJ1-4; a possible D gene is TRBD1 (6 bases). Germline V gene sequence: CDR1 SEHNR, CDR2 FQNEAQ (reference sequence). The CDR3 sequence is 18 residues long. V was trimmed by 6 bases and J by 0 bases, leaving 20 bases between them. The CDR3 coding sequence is TGTGCCAGCAGACCGATCGGCCTGACAGGCTCAACTAATGAAAAACTGTTTTTT. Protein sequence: CASRPIGLTGSTNEKLFF.

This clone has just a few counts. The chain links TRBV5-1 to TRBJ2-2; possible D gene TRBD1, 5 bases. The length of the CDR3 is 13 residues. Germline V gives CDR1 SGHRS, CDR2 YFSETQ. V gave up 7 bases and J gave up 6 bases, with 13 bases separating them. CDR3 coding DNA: TGCGCCAGCCGCGAGGTAGGGGCCGGGGAGCTGTTTTTT. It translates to CASREVGAGELFF.

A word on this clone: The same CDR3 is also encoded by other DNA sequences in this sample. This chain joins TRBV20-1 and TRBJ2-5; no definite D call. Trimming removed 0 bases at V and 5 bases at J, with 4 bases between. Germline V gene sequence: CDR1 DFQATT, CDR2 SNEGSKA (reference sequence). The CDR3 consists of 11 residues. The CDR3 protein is CSARESETQYF. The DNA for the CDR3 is TGCAGTGCTAGAGAATCGGAGACCCAGTACTTC.

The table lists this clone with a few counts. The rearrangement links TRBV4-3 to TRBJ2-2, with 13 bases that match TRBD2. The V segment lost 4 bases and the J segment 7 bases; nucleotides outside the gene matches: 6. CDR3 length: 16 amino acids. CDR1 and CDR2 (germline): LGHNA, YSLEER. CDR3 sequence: CASSLGTSGIGGELFF. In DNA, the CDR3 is TGCGCCAGCAGCCTCGGGACTAGCGGGATCGGCGGGGAGCTGTTTTTT.

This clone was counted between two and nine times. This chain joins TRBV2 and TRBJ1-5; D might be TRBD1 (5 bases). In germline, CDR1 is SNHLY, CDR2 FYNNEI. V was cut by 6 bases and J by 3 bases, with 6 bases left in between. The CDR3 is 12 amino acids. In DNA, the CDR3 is TGTGCCAGCAGGACAGCCAATCAGCCCCAGCATTTT. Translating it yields CASRTANQPQHF.